This T cell receptor (beta chain) was observed in a study of T cells and Merkel cell carcinoma outcomes. Using immunoSEQ multiplex PCR, the repertoire was profiled, and TCRdb retains in-frame clones only, with some absent. The sample carries approximately 6,300 clones, around three quarters recorded once. This clone was observed a few times. Its specificity is unknown. The ends lost 4 bases at V and 4 bases at J; junction bases unmatched: 3. Germline V gives CDR1 SGHVS, CDR2 FNYEAQ. CDR3 size: 15 residues. Study-level findings and limits: Merkel cell carcinoma outcomes were reportedly predicted by repertoire and T-cell density.

The receptor was derived from a human donor with Merkel cell carcinoma. The chain recombines TRBV7-6 with TRBJ1-4; 10 bases are shared with TRBD1. Sequenced input: tumor tissue from Merkel cell carcinoma. The CDR3 DNA follows: TGTGCCAGCAGCTCCTGGACAGGGGGTAATGAAAAACTGTTTTTT. It translates to CASSSWTGGNEKLFF.